Listed here are 27 T cell receptor beta chains from one sample, sequenced in a study of graft-versus-host responses after intestinal transplantation. Libraries were prepared by immunoSEQ multiplex PCR; TCRdb keeps only in-frame clonotypes and omits some of them. Here the sample spans about 70,000 clones, 90% being singletons. These receptors' antigens are unknown. The sample here was unstimulated CD8+ T cells sorted from spleen or lymph node cells, taken before intestinal transplant. Every receptor here comes from a human donor who received an intestinal transplant.

The rearrangement links TRBV5-1 to TRBJ2-7, with D possibly TRBD2 on 6 matching bases. Germline V CDR1 and CDR2: SGHRS, YFSETQ. This CDR3 has 16 residues. Deletions cut 0 bases from V and 0 bases from J, with 13 bases between. CDR3 nucleotides: TGCGCCAGCAGCTTGGGGGACTCCCCCCTCTCCTACGAGCAGTACTTC. Its translation: CASSLGDSPLSYEQYF.

This clone was detected only once. This chain links TRBV11-2 with TRBJ2-2; TRBD2 matches 7 bases. Germline lookup yields CDR1 SGHAT and CDR2 FQNNGV. J gave up 6 bases and V 4 bases, and 2 bases lay outside the gene matches. This CDR3 comprises 13 residues. The CDR3 coding sequence is TGTGCCAGCAGCTGGAGCGGGGCCGGGGAGCTGTTTTTT. It yields the protein CASSWSGAGELFF.

V usage is TRBV4-1 and J usage is TRBJ2-7; possible D gene TRBD1, 6 bases. V lost 1 base and J lost 3, with 7 bases in between. The CDR3 loop spans 13 amino acids. Germline CDR1 reads MGHRA; CDR2 reads YSYEKL. CDR3 residues: CASSQGDNYEQYF. The CDR3 DNA sequence: TGCGCCAGCAGCCAAGGGGACAACTACGAGCAGTACTTC.

This clone was recorded once. The chain joins TRBV7-9 to TRBJ2-7; possible D gene TRBD1, 6 bases. Between the trimmed V and J ends, which lost 4 bases and 2 bases, there was a span of 9 bases. Germline CDR1 reads SEHNR; CDR2 reads FQNEAQ (reference sequence). The length of the CDR3 is 13 residues. CDR3 nucleotide sequence: TGTGCCAGCAGCTCCGGACAGACCTACGAGCAGTACTTC. Protein product: CASSSGQTYEQYF.

V is TRBV9 and J is TRBJ2-3, with D possibly being TRBD2 (6 bases). This CDR3 region has 15 residues. V lost 4 bases to trimming and J lost 0 bases, with 12 bases between them. Germline V gene lookup returns CDR1 SGDLS and CDR2 YYNGEE. CDR3 sequence: CASSTPGLSTDTQYF. The CDR3 nucleotides are TGTGCCAGCAGCACGCCGGGACTTAGCACAGATACGCAGTATTTT.

The V gene is TRBV9, the J gene TRBJ2-5; 11 bases agree with TRBD1. This CDR3 is 17 amino acids long. Germline assignment: CDR1 SGDLS and CDR2 YYNGEE. V shed 4 bases and J 4 bases; nucleotides not matched to a gene: 12. For the CDR3, the DNA is TGTGCCAGCAGCCCCCCCTCGGACAGGGGGCGCGGAGAGACCCAGTACTTC. Encoded protein: CASSPPSDRGRGETQYF.

This clone was counted between two and nine times. The chain combines TRBV29-1 with TRBJ1-1; D is perhaps TRBD1 (6 bases). V lost 6 bases and J lost 4, with 12 bases in between. This CDR3 contains 12 residues. The germline CDR1 and CDR2 sequences are SQVTM and ANQGSEA. CDR3 sequence reads: CSVSTGSTEAFF. The DNA for the CDR3 is TGCAGCGTCTCAACAGGGAGCACTGAAGCTTTCTTT.

Only a few counts were recorded for this clone. Other DNA sequences of this sample code for an identical CDR3. This chain uses TRBV2 with TRBJ2-3; D might be TRBD2 (5 bases). With 3 bases removed from V and 0 bases from J, the gap between germline ends came to 10 bases. This CDR3 has 15 amino acids. Looked up from germline, CDR1 is SNHLY and CDR2 is FYNNEI. The CDR3 sequence: CASSDDGSSTDTQYF. CDR3 nucleotides: TGTGCCAGCAGTGACGATGGGAGCAGCACAGATACGCAGTATTTT.

CDR3 residues: CASSPGQTPYAVYGYTF. In DNA form, the CDR3 reads TGTGCCAGCAGCCCCGGACAGACCCCATATGCGGTCTATGGCTACACCTTC. This chain connects TRBV7-2 to TRBJ1-2; possible D gene TRBD1, 6 bases. Trimming stripped 5 bases from V and 4 bases from J, with 23 bases between. CDR3 length: 17 residues. The germline V gene has CDR1 SGHTA and CDR2 FQGNSA. The full variable domain, completed using reference TRBV7-2 and TRBJ1-2, is GAGVSQSPSNKVTEKGKDVELRCDPISGHTALYWYRQSLGQGLEFLIYFQGNSAPDKSGLPSDRFSAERTGGSVSTLTIQRTQQEDSAVYLCASSPGQTPYAVYGYTFGSGTRLTVV.

A word on this clone: A read error may produce the germline difference seen at one junction end. The rearrangement joins TRBV7-7 to TRBJ2-5, with 8 bases matching TRBD1. The germline gives CDR1 SSHAT, CDR2 FNYEAQ (reference sequence). The CDR3 is 14 residues long. The CDR3 spells CASSPRSGGETQYF. In DNA form, the CDR3 reads TGTGCTAGCAGCCCGAGGTCAGGGGGCGAGACCCAGTACTTC.

As regards this clone: The junction differs from germline at one of its ends, possibly a read error. The chain links TRBV7-9 to TRBJ2-7; a weak D match, TRBD1 (6 bases). CDR3 length: 12 amino acids. CDR1 and CDR2 from the germline V gene are SEHNR and FQNEAQ (reference sequence). The DNA for the CDR3 is TGTGCCAGCAGCCCAGGGTCAGGGGACCCCAGCTTC. This codes for CASSPGSGDPSF.

The rearrangement links TRBV9 to TRBJ1-6; a weak D match, TRBD1 (6 bases). Trimming cost V 3 bases and J 9 bases, with 13 bases left between them. Germline assignment: CDR1 SGDLS and CDR2 YYNGEE. The CDR3 spans 14 residues. The chain's CDR3 is CASSDDRSGSPLHF. The CDR3 region has the DNA TGTGCCAGCAGCGACGACAGGTCAGGTTCACCCCTCCACTTT. Supplemented by reference TRBV9 and TRBJ1-6, the full variable domain reads DSGVTQTPKHLITATGQRVTLRCSPRSGDLSVYWYQQSLDQGLQFLIQYYNGEERAKGNILERFSAQQFPDLHSELNLSSLELGDSALYFCASSDDRSGSPLHFGNGTRLTVT.

The chain carries TRBV6-6 and TRBJ2-5; TRBD2 is a possible D gene (5 bases). The J call could be wrong; TRBJ2-7 is a better fit for the DNA end. CDR3 length: 13 amino acids. Germline CDR1 and CDR2: MNHNY and SVGAGI (reference sequence). As DNA, the CDR3 is TGTGCCAGCAGCCCCGGGGATCCCTACGAGCAGTACTTC. Its protein is CASSPGDPYEQYF.

This chain joins TRBV5-1 and TRBJ2-5, with 11 bases fitting TRBD1. The V gene's germline CDR1 is SGHRS and CDR2 YFSETQ. CDR3 length: 15 residues. V trimming: 5 bases; J trimming: 5 bases; junction bases outside the gene matches: 8. CDR3 DNA sequence: TGCGCCAGCAGACTCGGACAGGGGGCGGGTGAGACCCAGTACTTC. Translated, it gives CASRLGQGAGETQYF.

CDR3 coding DNA: TGTGCCAGCAGCTTTTACGGGGGGGCGGGTGAGCAGTTCTTC. As protein: CASSFYGGAGEQFF. The chain joins TRBV5-4 to TRBJ2-1; 8 positions agree with TRBD2. V was pared by 2 bases and J by 9 bases, with 7 bases of the junction left unmatched. Germline V lookup: CDR1 SGHNT, CDR2 YYREEE (reference sequence). The CDR3 consists of 14 residues.

The chain has TRBV9 and TRBJ2-7; 8 nucleotides align to TRBD1. Germline V gives CDR1 SGDLS, CDR2 YYNGEE. The J segment lost 3 bases and the V segment lost 3 bases, leaving 5 bases of the junction unmatched. CDR3 length equals 14 residues. The CDR3 DNA is TGTGCCAGCAGCGACGGGACAGGACGCTACGAGCAGTACTTC. This translates into CASSDGTGRYEQYF.

V gene TRBV27 combines with J gene TRBJ2-7, with 7 nucleotides matching TRBD1. CDR3 size: 13 residues. The germline V gene has CDR1 MNHEY and CDR2 SMNVEV (reference sequence). V lost 9 bases and J lost 3; bases outside the gene matches: 8. In nucleotides, the CDR3 is TGTGCCAGTTCCGGGACAGTTAACTACGAGCAGTACTTC. Protein sequence: CASSGTVNYEQYF.

The sample holds a few counts of this clone. This sequence joins TRBV7-6 and TRBJ2-6; 9 nucleotides agree with TRBD1. The CDR3 totals 16 residues. Trimming took 4 bases from V and 4 from J; bases not matched to a gene: 5. Per germline, CDR1 SGHVS and CDR2 FNYEAQ. The CDR3 DNA reads TGTGCCAGCAGCTGGGGGACAGGGAACGGGGCCAACGTCCTGACTTTC. It codes for CASSWGTGNGANVLTF. Based on the CDR3 plus reference TRBV7-6 and TRBJ2-6, the full variable domain is GAGVSQSPRYKVTKRGQDVALRCDPISGHVSLYWYRQALGQGPEFLTYFNYEAQQDKSGLPNDRFSAERPEGSISTLTIQRTEQRDSAMYRCASSWGTGNGANVLTFGAGSRLTVL.

This chain uses TRBV6-6 with TRBJ2-3, with TRBD2 matching 10 bases. Germline CDR1 is MNHNY and CDR2 is SVGAGI (reference sequence). The junction had 4 bases not matched to a gene; V was cut back by 2 bases and J by 2 bases. There are 16 residues in the CDR3. In DNA form, the CDR3 reads TGTGCCAGCAGTTACGGGCTAGCGGGGGACACAGATACGCAGTATTTT. Amino acid sequence: CASSYGLAGDTDTQYF.

The V gene is TRBV4-1, the J gene TRBJ2-2; 7 bases line up with TRBD1. This CDR3 is 14 amino acids long. V was clipped by 2 bases and J by 4 bases; unmatched bases: 1. The germline gives CDR1 MGHRA, CDR2 YSYEKL. In DNA form, the CDR3 reads TGCGCCAGCAGCCAAACAGGGGTCACCGGGGAGCTGTTTTTT. Translated, it gives CASSQTGVTGELFF.

This clone is a singleton in its sample. The chain carries TRBV6-6 and TRBJ1-5, with 8 positions matching TRBD1. V dropped 5 bases and J dropped 7; count of bases not matched to a gene: 10. CDR3 length: 15 residues. Germline loops: CDR1 MNHNY, CDR2 SVGAGI (reference sequence). CDR3 loop: CASSPDRGVVQPQHF. CDR3 nucleotide sequence: TGTGCCAGCAGTCCCGACAGGGGAGTTGTCCAGCCCCAGCATTTT.

The CDR3 sequence is CASSISRVGTEAFF. Here the CDR3 DNA reads TGTGCCAGTAGTATATCCAGGGTCGGGACTGAAGCTTTCTTT. This rearrangement joins TRBV19 to TRBJ1-1; weak D call: TRBD1 (5 bases). CDR1 LNHDA and CDR2 SQIVND come from the germline V gene (reference sequence). V lost 2 bases to trimming and J lost 5 bases, with 12 bases between them. This CDR3 spans 14 amino acids.

This chain connects TRBV9 to TRBJ2-1, with D perhaps matching TRBD2 (6 bases). With 2 bases removed from V and 6 bases from J, the gap between germline ends came to 15 bases. Germline-derived CDR1 and CDR2 are SGDLS and YYNGEE. The CDR3 runs 15 residues. The CDR3 loop is CASSVGGADSNEQFF. CDR3 DNA: TGTGCCAGCAGCGTCGGCGGGGCCGACTCCAATGAGCAGTTCTTC.

This chain uses TRBV11-3 with TRBJ2-3, with D possibly TRBD2 on 5 matching bases. Trimming removed 5 bases at V and 5 bases at J, with 17 bases between. Germline V gene lookup returns CDR1 SGHNT and CDR2 YENEEA. The CDR3 sequence is 15 residues long. The CDR3 sequence: CASSPTTTFGDTQYF. The CDR3 coding sequence is TGTGCCAGCAGCCCGACGACTACTTTCGGAGATACGCAGTATTTT.

With regard to this clone: Within the sample, other DNA sequences also encode this same CDR3. The chain joins TRBV7-3 to TRBJ1-2; no reliable D call. This CDR3 has 10 residues. V shed 1 base and J shed 11 bases, with 5 bases lying between them. Germline CDR1 and CDR2: SGHTA and FQGTGA. The CDR3 is CASSLNGYTF. The CDR3, as DNA: TGTGCCAGCAGCTTAAACGGGTACACCTTC.

V and J are TRBV27 and TRBJ1-5; the match to TRBD1 covers 7 bases. This CDR3 has 14 amino acids. Trimming removed 6 bases from V and 7 bases from J; junction bases left unmatched: 9. The germline CDR1 and CDR2 sequences are MNHEY and SMNVEV (reference sequence). As DNA, the CDR3 is TGTGCCAGCAGCCTGGGGACAGTCGGGCAGCCCCAGCATTTT. Its translation is CASSLGTVGQPQHF.

This clone was counted a single time. V is TRBV9 and J is TRBJ1-2; possibly TRBD1 for D (5 bases). Per germline, CDR1 SGDLS and CDR2 YYNGEE. CDR3 length equals 14 residues. Between the trimmed V and J ends, which lost 0 bases and 4 bases, there was a span of 10 bases. CDR3 nucleotide sequence: TGTGCCAGCAGCGTAGGGGGCCAGGGCTATGGCTACACCTTC. Residues: CASSVGGQGYGYTF.